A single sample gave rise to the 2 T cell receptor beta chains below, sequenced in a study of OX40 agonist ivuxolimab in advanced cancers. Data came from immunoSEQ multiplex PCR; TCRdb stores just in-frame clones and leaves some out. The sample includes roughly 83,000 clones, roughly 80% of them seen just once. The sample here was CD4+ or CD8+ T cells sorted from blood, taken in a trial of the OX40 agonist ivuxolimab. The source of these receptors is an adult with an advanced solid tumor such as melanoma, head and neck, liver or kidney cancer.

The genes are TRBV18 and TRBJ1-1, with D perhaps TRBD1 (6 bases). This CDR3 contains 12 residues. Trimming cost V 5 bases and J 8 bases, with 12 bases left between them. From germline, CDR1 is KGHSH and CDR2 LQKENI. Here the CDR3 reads CASSNQGIEAFF. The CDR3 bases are TGTGCCAGCTCAAATCAGGGGATAGAAGCTTTCTTT.

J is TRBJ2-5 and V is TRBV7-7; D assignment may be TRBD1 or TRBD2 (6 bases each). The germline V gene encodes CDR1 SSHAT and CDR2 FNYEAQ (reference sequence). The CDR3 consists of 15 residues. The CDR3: CASGPGVTGTETQYF. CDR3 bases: TGTGCTAGCGGCCCCGGTGTTACAGGGACAGAGACCCAGTACTTC.